This TCR beta chain was identified in a study of blood T cell repertoires in COVID-19. At the level of the study: The samples span acute and convalescent COVID-19 from the United States, Italy and Spain.

Germline CDR1 is LGHNA and CDR2 is YSLEER. Trimming stripped 0 bases from V and 7 bases from J, with 15 bases between. The CDR3 has 16 residues. In the original processing: Scientists estimated how many nucleated cells there were by amplifying reference gene primers. The protocol was immunoSEQ multiplex PCR, while the TCRdb copy is restricted to in-frame clones and leaves out a portion. V, J and clone size derive from that table, while D and trimming were established from the DNA sequence. The sample includes 250,000 or so clones, around 87% of them seen just once. This clone was detected only a few times.

The sequenced sample consisted of peripheral blood. V gene TRBV4-3 combines with J gene TRBJ1-4, with D tentatively TRBD1 (6 bases). The receptor comes from a woman aged 55-69 years with COVID-19, enrolled during active disease. The CDR3 protein is CASSQDLRGSSEKLFF. CDR3 DNA sequence: TGCGCCAGCAGCCAAGATCTAAGGGGGTCTAGTGAAAAACTGTTTTTT.